This TCR beta chain was identified in a study of blood T cells in healthy people across ages. Overall study: In model experiments, template switching was able to capture about one barcoded beta molecule for every two T cells that were present.

Germline V gene data show CDR1 as LGHNA and CDR2 as YNFKEQ. The CDR3 runs to 14 residues. The ends were cut back, 1 base at V and 4 bases at J, with 10 bases in the middle. A second about 7 to 11 cycle PCR used barcoded and J-beta primers. TCRdb passed the 5' RACE reads through MiXCR, listing each CDR3 protein once. The data hold 1.5 million to 2 million distinct CDR3 sequences, with about two fifths observed a single time. In its sample, this clonotype was seen a few times. The V call is TRBV4-2, the J call TRBJ1-2, with D unclear. The TCR sequence derives from a human donor in good health. Sequenced input: blood. CDR3 DNA: TGTGCCAGCAGCCAAGTGTTGGCCTCCTATGGCTACACCTTC. It is translated as CASSQVLASYGYTF.